This entry lists 18 T cell receptor beta chains sequenced from one sample in a study of blood T cell repertoires in COVID-19. TCRdb's copy holds only in-frame clones and misses some; the assay was immunoSEQ multiplex PCR. Here the sample spans over 250,000 clones, about 85% being singletons. Material: PBMCs or T cells enriched from blood (not recorded which). All receptors come from a woman in her forties or fifties who had recovered from COVID-19.

The chain joins TRBV7-9 to TRBJ1-6; D is undetermined. From germline, CDR1 is SEHNR and CDR2 FQNEAQ (reference sequence). The CDR3 extends over 12 amino acids. V was shortened by 8 bases and J by 8 bases, with 10 bases between the two germline ends. CDR3: CASYELYSPLHF. For the CDR3, the DNA is TGTGCCAGCTACGAACTCTATTCACCCCTCCACTTT.

The rearrangement uses TRBV28 and TRBJ1-5; D is possibly TRBD1 (6 bases). V shed 2 bases and J shed 7 bases, with 15 bases lying between them. The CDR3 length is 15 residues. Looked up from germline, CDR1 is MDHEN and CDR2 is SYDVKM. CDR3 DNA: TGTGCCAGCAGTTTACCCCAAGGGGGTCCCCAGCCCCAGCATTTT. This translates into CASSLPQGGPQPQHF.

The rearrangement uses TRBV5-6 and TRBJ1-4, with 7 bases matching TRBD1. The germline CDR1 and CDR2 sequences are SGHDT and YYEEEE. This CDR3 region has 14 residues. The V and J ends lost 5 bases and 3 bases, in that order; junction bases with no gene match: 4. Here the CDR3 reads CASRLGGPNEKLFF. The CDR3 nucleotides are TGTGCCAGCAGATTAGGGGGCCCTAATGAAAAACTGTTTTTT.

The genes are TRBV15 and TRBJ1-1, with D possibly TRBD1 on 6 matching bases. CDR3 size: 15 residues. With 0 bases removed from V and 7 bases from J, the gap between germline ends came to 15 bases. Looked up from germline, CDR1 is LNHNV and CDR2 is YYDKDF (reference sequence). This chain's CDR3 is CATSRDRGGGIEAFF. The CDR3 DNA is TGTGCCACCAGCAGAGATCGGGGGGGCGGGATTGAAGCTTTCTTT.

This chain joins TRBV18 and TRBJ2-3; 7 positions agree with TRBD1. J gave up 2 bases and V 3 bases, and 8 bases lay outside the gene matches. The germline CDR1 and CDR2 sequences are KGHSH and LQKENI. The CDR3 runs to 16 residues. CDR3 DNA sequence: TGTGCCAGCTCACCTAGAGGGACAGACCTCACAGATACGCAGTATTTT. Encoded protein: CASSPRGTDLTDTQYF.

V gene TRBV10-3 combines with J gene TRBJ1-1; 11 bases are a match to TRBD1. The CDR3 is 15 amino acids. J was trimmed by 1 base and V by 10 bases; bases with no gene match: 8. Germline CDR1 ENHRY, CDR2 SYGVKD. The CDR3 loop reads CATRDRGAANTEAFF. The CDR3 bases are TGTGCCACCAGGGACAGGGGGGCAGCGAACACTGAAGCTTTCTTT.

This clone was recorded once. V gene TRBV29-1 combines with J gene TRBJ2-1, with 8 bases fitting TRBD1. This CDR3 spans 14 amino acids. The trim removed 5 bases at V and 6 bases at J, leaving 9 bases unmatched. Germline-derived CDR1 and CDR2 are SQVTM and ANQGSEA. The CDR3 region is CSVPRTGLINEQFF. CDR3 DNA: TGCAGCGTTCCCAGGACAGGGCTGATCAATGAGCAGTTCTTC.

On this clone itself: One end of the junction fails to match germline, which may point to a read error. V gene TRBV27 combines with J gene TRBJ2-7; TRBD1 matches 7 bases. Germline CDR1 is MNHEY and CDR2 is SMNVEV (reference sequence). This CDR3 is built from 13 residues. CDR3 amino acids: CATSRQGSYEQYF. CDR3 DNA sequence: TGTGCCACCAGTAGACAGGGCTCCTACGAGCAGTACTTC.

CDR3 nucleotide sequence: TGTGCCAGCAGCGCAGCGGGACAGGGGGCGTACAGAAGAACTGAAGCTTTCTTT. Encoded protein: CASSAAGQGAYRRTEAFF. V and J are TRBV6-4 and TRBJ1-1, with 12 bases fitting TRBD1. The CDR3 covers 18 residues. CDR1 and CDR2 (germline): MRHNA, SNTAGT. The J segment lost 5 bases and the V segment lost 6 bases, leaving 16 bases of the junction unmatched.

This clone was seen just once. The V and J genes are TRBV7-2 and TRBJ1-2; the match to TRBD1 covers 7 bases. The V gene's germline CDR1 is SGHTA and CDR2 FQGNSA. The CDR3 consists of 15 residues. Unmatched junction bases numbered 14, after V lost 5 bases and J lost 8 bases. The CDR3: CASSPGTDLTGGYTF. The CDR3 DNA reads as TGTGCCAGCAGCCCAGGGACAGACCTCACGGGGGGCTACACCTTC.

The chain carries TRBV29-1 and TRBJ2-1; tentatively, D is TRBD1 (7 bases). The CDR3 covers 13 residues. The V gene's germline CDR1 is SQVTM and CDR2 ANQGSEA. Trimming removed 0 bases from V and 7 bases from J, with 10 bases in between. CDR3 DNA sequence: TGCAGCGTTGAAGACAGGGGGAGGAATGAGCAGTTCTTC. Its translation is CSVEDRGRNEQFF.

The rearrangement joins TRBV6-5 to TRBJ1-6; D remains unclear. The CDR3 totals 16 residues. Germline values: CDR1 MNHEY, CDR2 SVGAGI. Deletions cut 4 bases from V and 3 bases from J, with 13 bases between. The CDR3 region is CASSFLQPFYNSPLHF. The CDR3 DNA sequence: TGTGCCAGCAGTTTTTTACAGCCGTTCTATAATTCACCCCTCCACTTT.

V is TRBV7-2 and J is TRBJ1-2, with D unclear. The ends were cut back, 1 base at V and 5 bases at J, with 17 bases in the middle. From germline, CDR1 is SGHTA and CDR2 FQGNSA. The CDR3 has 16 residues. CDR3 DNA: TGTGCCAGCAGCTTAGAGCGGCAAGGCCTCTCGTATGGCTACACCTTC. Protein sequence: CASSLERQGLSYGYTF.

The gene calls are TRBV5-4 and TRBJ2-7; 9 bases line up with TRBD1. CDR3 length equals 13 residues. Germline values: CDR1 SGHNT, CDR2 YYREEE (reference sequence). The chain's CDR3 is CATSRDRAYEQYF. The DNA of the CDR3 is TGTGCTACCTCCCGGGACAGGGCCTACGAGCAGTACTTC.

The genes are TRBV28 and TRBJ1-3; TRBD1 matches at 7 bases. This CDR3 is built from 16 residues. Germline trimming cut 6 bases from V and 0 bases from J; bases unmatched to any gene: 8. CDR1 and CDR2 (germline): MDHEN, SYDVKM. CDR3 amino acids: CASRRGTELSGNTIYF. Written as DNA, the CDR3 is TGTGCCAGCAGACGGGGGACAGAGCTCTCTGGAAACACCATATATTTT.

V and J are TRBV27 and TRBJ1-2; D may be TRBD1 (5 bases). The CDR3 sequence is 15 residues long. Trimming took 4 bases from V and 4 from J, leaving 16 bases between them. Germline V gives CDR1 MNHEY, CDR2 SMNVEV (reference sequence). The CDR3 protein is CASSSAGGDTYGYTF. CDR3 DNA: TGTGCCAGCAGTTCAGCCGGGGGGGATACCTATGGCTACACCTTC.

The V gene is TRBV10-2, the J gene TRBJ2-1; 10 nucleotides line up with TRBD2. Germline values: CDR1 WSHSY, CDR2 SAAADI. The CDR3 loop spans 17 amino acids. V gave up 4 bases and J gave up 6 bases; unmatched junction bases: 12. CDR3 in DNA: TGCGCCAGCAGTGGGACGTGGACTAGCGGAAGGGGCAATGAGCAGTTCTTC. Protein product: CASSGTWTSGRGNEQFF.

This chain joins TRBV3-1 (or the pseudogene TRBV3-2) and TRBJ2-7; 7 bases are a match to TRBD2. Trimming removed 0 bases from V and 0 bases from J; junction bases left unmatched: 8. Germline V gives CDR1 LGHDT, CDR2 YNNKEL (reference sequence). This CDR3 has 17 residues. CDR3 loop: CASSQEPLAVISYEQYF. The CDR3, as DNA: TGTGCCAGCAGCCAAGAACCCCTAGCGGTGATCTCCTACGAGCAGTACTTC.